Listed here are 29 T cell receptor beta chains from one sample, sequenced in a study of T cell repertoires in cytomegalovirus infection. These TCRs are of unknown antigen specificity. Each CDR3 protein gets one entry after TCRdb re-called the reads with MiXCR. The sample has 450,000 to 550,000 distinct CDR3 sequences, under 55% seen once. Sequencing used cultured PBMCs, obtained from culture after CMV antigen stimulation. The receptors shown here come from a human donor in good health (CMV status not recorded). Some clones in this sample may be carry-over from other donors' samples.

This clonotype was detected only a few times. The chain carries TRBV7-2 and TRBJ2-3; tentatively, D is TRBD2 (5 bases). CDR3 size: 14 residues. Trimming took off 2 bases at V and 4 bases at J, with 10 bases between the two ends. Germline CDR1 and CDR2: SGHTA and FQGNSA. Here the CDR3 DNA reads TGTGCCAGCAGCTTACTGGGTAGCGCAGATACGCAGTATTTT. Its translation: CASSLLGSADTQYF.

This clonotype has only one observation. The chain joins TRBV6-2 or TRBV6-3 to TRBJ2-7, with D perhaps TRBD1 (6 bases). Trimming pared 7 bases from V and 0 bases from J, leaving 13 bases between. Germline V CDR1 and CDR2: MNHEY, SVGEGT. The CDR3 has 14 amino acids. The CDR3 spells CASKDRMSSYEQYF. The DNA for the CDR3 is TGTGCCAGCAAAGACAGGATGAGCTCCTACGAGCAGTACTTC.

This clonotype was seen more than once but under ten times. J is TRBJ1-6 and V is TRBV4-1, with 7 bases that match TRBD1. This CDR3 contains 13 residues. V was pared by 4 bases and J by 9 bases, with 3 bases of the junction left unmatched. CDR1 and CDR2 (germline): MGHRA, YSYEKL. CDR3 region: CASSLAGGSPLHF. CDR3 sequence (DNA): TGCGCCAGCAGCCTCGCAGGGGGTTCACCCCTCCACTTT.

This clonotype has more than one count but fewer than ten. The rearrangement uses TRBV7-9 and TRBJ1-1; D is undetermined. Germline V lookup: CDR1 SEHNR, CDR2 FQNEAQ (reference sequence). Trimming took 1 base from V and 0 from J, leaving 12 bases between them. The CDR3 has 16 residues. CDR3 loop: CASSLDPQSLNTEAFF. The DNA of the CDR3 is TGTGCCAGCAGCTTAGACCCACAGAGTCTGAACACTGAAGCTTTCTTT.

The V and J genes are TRBV28 and TRBJ1-5; D not resolved. The V end was cut by 7 bases, the J end by 7 bases, with 26 bases between. The CDR3 is made up of 17 amino acids. Germline assignment: CDR1 MDHEN and CDR2 SYDVKM. The CDR3 DNA reads as TGTGCCAGCAAACCGCACAAGGGAGAGGGAAGAGGGCAGCCCCAGCATTTT. It codes for CASKPHKGEGRGQPQHF.

J is TRBJ2-2 and V is TRBV7-9; 10 positions match TRBD2. Germline V gene sequence: CDR1 SEHNR, CDR2 FQNEAQ (reference sequence). The CDR3 loop spans 15 amino acids. V shed 4 bases, J shed 7 bases, and the junction held 6 bases outside the gene matches. DNA of the CDR3: TGTGCCAGCAGCTCACTAGCGGGATATCTCGGGGAGCTGTTTTTT. Translation: CASSSLAGYLGELFF. The complete variable domain, with remaining parts taken from reference TRBV7-9 and TRBJ2-2, reads DTGVSQNPRHKITKRGQNVTFRCDPISEHNRLYWYRQTLGQGPEFLTYFQNEAQLEKSRLLSDRFSAERPKGSFSTLEIQRTEQGDSAMYLCASSSLAGYLGELFFGEGSRLTVL.

J is TRBJ1-1 and V is TRBV6-2 or TRBV6-3, with D perhaps matching TRBD1 (5 bases). Per germline, CDR1 MNHEY and CDR2 SVGEGT. This CDR3 comprises 13 residues. V shed 6 bases and J shed 5 bases, with 13 bases lying between them. The CDR3 region is CASRQTQGTEAFF. In DNA form, the CDR3 reads TGTGCCAGCAGGCAAACTCAGGGTACTGAAGCTTTCTTT.

This clonotype was recorded a few times. The rearrangement links TRBV11-2 to TRBJ2-7; D possibly uses TRBD1 or TRBD2 (6 bases each). The CDR3 extends over 14 amino acids. Germline CDR1 reads SGHAT; CDR2 reads FQNNGV. V was shortened by 5 bases and J by 0 bases, with 11 bases between the two germline ends. CDR3 in amino acids: CASSAPGASYEQYF. CDR3 bases: TGTGCCAGCAGCGCCCCGGGGGCCTCCTACGAGCAGTACTTC. Together with reference TRBV11-2 and TRBJ2-7, the CDR3 gives the full variable domain: EAGVAQSPRYKIIEKRQSVAFWCNPISGHATLYWYQQILGQGPKLLIQFQNNGVVDDSQLPKDRFSAERLKGVDSTLKIQPAKLEDSAVYLCASSAPGASYEQYFGPGTRLTVT.

This clonotype came up a few times. The chain uses TRBV7-2 and TRBJ2-3; D is perhaps TRBD1 or TRBD2 (5 bases each). V was pared by 5 bases and J by 2 bases, with 14 bases between. There are 15 residues in the CDR3. Germline assignment: CDR1 SGHTA and CDR2 FQGNSA. In DNA form, the CDR3 reads TGTGCCAGCAGCCCCAGGGTGGGGACCACAGATACGCAGTATTTT. It is translated as CASSPRVGTTDTQYF.

V usage is TRBV30 and J usage is TRBJ1-5; 7 positions match TRBD1. The CDR3 contains 14 residues. The J segment lost 4 bases and the V segment lost 5 bases, leaving 8 bases of the junction unmatched. Germline V gene sequence: CDR1 GTSNPN, CDR2 SVGIG (reference sequence). The chain's CDR3 is CAWGRQGGNQPQHF. CDR3 DNA: TGTGCCTGGGGAAGGCAGGGGGGTAATCAGCCCCAGCATTTT.

The gene calls are TRBV11-2 and TRBJ2-1; 7 bases align to TRBD2. Germline lookup yields CDR1 SGHAT and CDR2 FQNNGV. The CDR3 spans 16 residues. Losses at the gene ends were 7 bases for V and 7 bases for J; bases not matched to a gene: 16. The chain's CDR3 is CASTPGVRAGGNEQFF. The CDR3 DNA reads TGTGCCAGCACCCCCGGAGTTCGGGCCGGGGGGAATGAGCAGTTCTTC. The whole variable domain, filled in from reference TRBV11-2 and TRBJ2-1, reads EAGVAQSPRYKIIEKRQSVAFWCNPISGHATLYWYQQILGQGPKLLIQFQNNGVVDDSQLPKDRFSAERLKGVDSTLKIQPAKLEDSAVYLCASTPGVRAGGNEQFFGPGTRLTVL.

This clonotype was counted between two and nine times. The gene calls are TRBV7-8 and TRBJ2-1, with a tentative D call TRBD2 (6 bases). V was pared by 5 bases and J by 5 bases, with 16 bases between. Germline CDR1 SGHVS, CDR2 FQNEAQ. This CDR3 has 15 amino acids. The CDR3, as DNA: TGTGCCAGCAGCCCCCCACCAGGCGGGAACAATGAGCAGTTCTTC. Translation: CASSPPPGGNNEQFF.

The chain has TRBV27 and TRBJ2-7; no reliable D call. V lost 4 bases and J 4 bases, leaving 14 bases between the germline ends. CDR1 MNHEY and CDR2 SMNVEV come from the germline V gene (reference sequence). The CDR3 runs 14 residues. The CDR3 sequence: CASSSSAREYEQYF. DNA of the CDR3: TGTGCCAGCAGTTCGTCGGCCCGCGAATACGAGCAGTACTTC.

This clonotype has a handful of counts. V usage is TRBV7-6 and J usage is TRBJ2-3; unclear D gene. The germline V and J ends were trimmed by 5 bases and 1 base, with 7 bases remaining between them. This CDR3 spans 13 amino acids. The germline V gene encodes CDR1 SGHVS and CDR2 FNYEAQ. The CDR3 region has the DNA TGTGCCAGCAGCCGTACTGGCACAGATACGCAGTATTTT. Its translation is CASSRTGTDTQYF.

The rearrangement uses TRBV6-8 and TRBJ1-2, with D possibly TRBD1 on 5 matching bases. The CDR3 loop spans 13 amino acids. Germline lookup yields CDR1 MNHGY and CDR2 SAAAGT. V was trimmed by 7 bases and J by 5 bases, leaving 14 bases between them. CDR3 in DNA: TGTGCCAGCACCCACGGGGGAAATTATGGCTACACCTTC. Its protein product is CASTHGGNYGYTF.

V is TRBV6-1 and J is TRBJ2-1; tentative D call: TRBD1 (5 bases). V shed 6 bases and J shed 1 base, with 13 bases lying between them. CDR1 is MNHNS and CDR2 is SASEGT in the germline V gene. The CDR3 is made up of 15 amino acids. The CDR3 loop reads CASRETANSYNEQFF. CDR3 DNA sequence: TGTGCCAGCAGGGAGACAGCGAATTCCTACAATGAGCAGTTCTTC.

As DNA, the CDR3 is TGTGCCAGCAGAAACAGGGACACACAAGAGACCCAGTACTTC. Amino acids: CASRNRDTQETQYF. The chain joins TRBV6-2 or TRBV6-3 to TRBJ2-5, with TRBD1 as a possible D gene (6 bases). Per germline, CDR1 MNHEY and CDR2 SVGEGT. CDR3 length equals 14 residues. Trimming took 6 bases from V and 2 from J, leaving 13 bases between them.

The chain recombines TRBV25-1 with TRBJ1-4; D is undetermined. V lost 7 bases, J lost 0 bases, and 12 bases lay in between. This CDR3 region has 15 residues. Germline V CDR1 and CDR2: MGHDK, SYGVNS. In DNA form, the CDR3 reads TGTGCCAGCATGTCCCCCCCAACAACTAATGAAAAACTGTTTTTT. Its translation: CASMSPPTTNEKLFF.

In its sample, this clonotype was seen a few times. This chain links TRBV6-1 with TRBJ2-7; TRBD2 matches 13 bases. Germline V gene sequence: CDR1 MNHNS, CDR2 SASEGT. The CDR3 runs to 16 residues. The junction had 4 bases not matched to a gene; V was cut back by 3 bases and J by 2 bases. The CDR3 nucleotides are TGTGCCAGCAGTGAGCTCGGGACTAGCGGGACCTACGAGCAGTACTTC. Amino acids: CASSELGTSGTYEQYF.

The rearrangement links TRBV20-1 to TRBJ2-1; maybe TRBD2 (6 bases). CDR1 and CDR2 (germline): DFQATT, SNEGSKA (reference sequence). Trimming took 1 base from V and 9 from J, leaving 16 bases between them. This CDR3 contains 14 residues. The CDR3 coding sequence is TGCAGTGCTAGAGGGCCGGGTACGGGAGTTGAGCAGTTCTTC. Translation: CSARGPGTGVEQFF.

The rearrangement joins TRBV7-6 to TRBJ1-1, with D unclear. Germline V CDR1 and CDR2: SGHVS, FNYEAQ. V was pared by 5 bases and J by 3 bases, with 13 bases between. The CDR3 runs 14 residues. CDR3 residues: CASSRVPGDTEAFF. CDR3 nucleotides: TGTGCCAGCAGCCGAGTCCCCGGGGACACTGAAGCTTTCTTT.

The chain links TRBV10-3 to TRBJ1-3; D not certain. The CDR3 is made up of 13 amino acids. In germline, CDR1 is ENHRY, CDR2 SYGVKD. Trimming shortened V by 3 bases and J by 4 bases, and 7 bases separated the two germline ends. CDR3 loop: CAISDPTGNTIYF. DNA of the CDR3: TGTGCCATCAGTGACCCGACGGGAAACACCATATATTTT.

In its sample, this clonotype was seen a few times. This chain links TRBV7-2 with TRBJ2-1; TRBD1 or TRBD2 may be the D gene (5 bases each). Trimming removed 5 bases from V and 8 bases from J, with 19 bases in between. CDR1 and CDR2 from the germline V gene are SGHTA and FQGNSA. The CDR3 covers 15 residues. The CDR3: CASSPRGARPDEQFF. CDR3 nucleotide sequence: TGTGCCAGCAGCCCTCGAGGGGCCCGGCCGGATGAGCAGTTCTTC.

This chain links TRBV18 with TRBJ2-1, with D possibly called TRBD1 or TRBD2 (5 bases each). The CDR3 covers 15 residues. V lost 6 bases and J lost 2, with 14 bases in between. Germline V CDR1 and CDR2: KGHSH, LQKENI. The CDR3 spells CASSPGPLPYNEQFF. For the CDR3, the DNA is TGTGCCAGCTCGCCGGGGCCTCTTCCCTACAATGAGCAGTTCTTC.

The chain carries TRBV18 and TRBJ1-1; possible D gene TRBD1, 5 bases. CDR3 length: 17 amino acids. Between the trimmed V and J ends, which lost 2 bases and 1 base, there was a span of 17 bases. The germline V gene encodes CDR1 KGHSH and CDR2 LQKENI. The DNA for the CDR3 is TGTGCCAGCTCACCAAGAGCCAGGGTTGAGCGGAACACTGAAGCTTTCTTT. As protein: CASSPRARVERNTEAFF.

Here the CDR3 reads CSADRWTEAFF. CDR3 sequence (DNA): TGCAGTGCGGACAGGTGGACTGAAGCTTTCTTT. The J gene is TRBJ1-1, the V gene TRBV20-1; 7 positions agree with TRBD1. V dropped 6 bases and J dropped 5; count of bases not matched to a gene: 3. Germline V gene lookup returns CDR1 DFQATT and CDR2 SNEGSKA (reference sequence). This CDR3 is built from 11 residues.

This clonotype was observed a handful of times. The gene calls are TRBV6-5 and TRBJ2-5; D is perhaps TRBD1 (6 bases). The germline V gene encodes CDR1 MNHEY and CDR2 SVGAGI. This CDR3 has 16 residues. V lost 2 bases, J lost 5 bases, and 18 bases lay in between. The CDR3 sequence: CASSYALSAGQETQYF. The CDR3 bases are TGTGCCAGCAGTTACGCCCTTAGCGCCGGACAGGAGACCCAGTACTTC.

This chain uses TRBV4-1 with TRBJ2-1; no reliable D call. Germline CDR1 and CDR2: MGHRA and YSYEKL. V was clipped by 6 bases and J by 2 bases, with 14 bases between them. This CDR3 is 15 amino acids long. CDR3: CASRLDFAAYNEQFF. The CDR3 coding sequence is TGCGCCAGCAGGCTAGACTTCGCGGCCTACAATGAGCAGTTCTTC.

CDR3 amino acids: CSASSVGQLGYTF. In DNA form, the CDR3 reads TGCAGTGCTTCTTCTGTAGGACAGCTTGGCTACACCTTC. The chain joins TRBV20-1 to TRBJ1-2; a possible D gene is TRBD1 (6 bases). The CDR3 has 13 amino acids. Germline lookup yields CDR1 DFQATT and CDR2 SNEGSKA (reference sequence). V dropped 5 bases and J dropped 7 bases, with 17 bases sitting between them.